This note documents a single TCR beta chain sequence. V was trimmed by 4 bases and J by 10 bases, leaving 11 bases between them. This CDR3 has 12 amino acids. Germline loops: CDR1 LGHNA, CDR2 YSLEER. Sequenced by immunoSEQ multiplex PCR; TCRdb stores in-frame clones only, minus some. The data show tens of thousands of clones, more than 90% seen once. The record originates from a study of T cell changes during pregnancy in multiple sclerosis. This TCR was recovered from a female donor in good health, enrolled as a control in a pregnancy study. Sequenced material: peripheral blood, taken in the third trimester of pregnancy. V usage is TRBV4-3 and J usage is TRBJ2-1; D is perhaps TRBD2 (5 bases). The CDR3 DNA reads TGCGCCAGCAGCCGTCTATCGGGAGAGCAGTTCTTC. Protein: CASSRLSGEQFF.